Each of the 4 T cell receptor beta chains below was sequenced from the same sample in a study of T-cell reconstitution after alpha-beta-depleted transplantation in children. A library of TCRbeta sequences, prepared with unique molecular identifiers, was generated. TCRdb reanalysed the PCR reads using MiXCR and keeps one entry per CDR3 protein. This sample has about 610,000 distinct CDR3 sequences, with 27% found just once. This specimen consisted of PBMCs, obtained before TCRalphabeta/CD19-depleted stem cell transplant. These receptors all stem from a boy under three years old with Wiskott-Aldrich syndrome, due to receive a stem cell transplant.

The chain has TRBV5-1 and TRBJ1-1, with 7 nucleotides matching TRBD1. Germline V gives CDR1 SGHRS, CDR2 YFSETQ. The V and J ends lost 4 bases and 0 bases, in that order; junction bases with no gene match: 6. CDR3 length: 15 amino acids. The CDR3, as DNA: TGCGCCAGCAGCGCGGGGACAGCGATGAACACTGAAGCTTTCTTT. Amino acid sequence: CASSAGTAMNTEAFF.

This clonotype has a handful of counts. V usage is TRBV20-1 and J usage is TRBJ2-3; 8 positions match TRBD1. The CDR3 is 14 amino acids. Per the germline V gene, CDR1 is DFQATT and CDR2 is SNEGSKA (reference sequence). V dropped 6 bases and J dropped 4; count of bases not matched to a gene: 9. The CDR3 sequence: CSADRTGRADTQYF. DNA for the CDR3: TGCAGTGCCGATCGGACAGGGAGAGCAGATACGCAGTATTTT.

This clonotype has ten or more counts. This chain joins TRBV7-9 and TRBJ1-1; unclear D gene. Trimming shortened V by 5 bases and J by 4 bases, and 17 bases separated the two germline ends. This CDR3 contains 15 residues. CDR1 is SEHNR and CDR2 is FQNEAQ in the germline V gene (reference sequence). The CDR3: CASSKNAPFGTEAFF. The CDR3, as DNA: TGTGCCAGCAGCAAAAACGCCCCGTTTGGCACTGAAGCTTTCTTT.

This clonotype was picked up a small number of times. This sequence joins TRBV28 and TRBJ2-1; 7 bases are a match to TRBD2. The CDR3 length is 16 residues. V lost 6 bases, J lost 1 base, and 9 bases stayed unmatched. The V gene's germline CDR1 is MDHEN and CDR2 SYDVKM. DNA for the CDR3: TGTGCCAGCAGCAAAGCGACTAGCCCATCCTACAATGAGCAGTTCTTC. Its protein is CASSKATSPSYNEQFF.